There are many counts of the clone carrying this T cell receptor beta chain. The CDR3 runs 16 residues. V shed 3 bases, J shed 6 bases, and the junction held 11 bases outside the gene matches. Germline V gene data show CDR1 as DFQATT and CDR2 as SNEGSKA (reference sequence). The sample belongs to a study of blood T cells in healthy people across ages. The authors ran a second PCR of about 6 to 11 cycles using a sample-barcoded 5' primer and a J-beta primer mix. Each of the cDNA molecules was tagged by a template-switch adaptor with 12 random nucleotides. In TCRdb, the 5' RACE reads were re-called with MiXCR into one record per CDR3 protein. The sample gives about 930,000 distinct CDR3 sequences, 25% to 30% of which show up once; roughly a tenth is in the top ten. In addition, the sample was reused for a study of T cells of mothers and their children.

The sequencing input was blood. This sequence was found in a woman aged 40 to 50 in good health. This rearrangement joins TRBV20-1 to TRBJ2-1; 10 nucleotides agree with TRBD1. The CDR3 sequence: CSASLQRDRGRNEQFF. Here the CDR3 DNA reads TGCAGTGCTAGTTTGCAAAGGGACAGGGGTCGCAATGAGCAGTTCTTC.